The next 19 T cell receptor beta chains were all read from a single sample in a study of T cells in Graves' hyperthyroidism and ophthalmopathy. Authors of the study amplified TCR beta CDR3 regions from RNA transcripts. RT-PCR in the first round (using the HTBI primer set) targeted the TCR CDR3. TCRdb ran MiXCR on the multiplex PCR reads and lists one entry per CDR3 protein. This table has roughly 290,000 distinct CDR3 sequences, roughly 13% appearing once. Sequenced material: blood. These receptors were obtained from a woman aged 40 to 49 with Graves' hyperthyroidism.

The sample holds many counts of this clonotype. CDR3 sequence: CASRRGLYEQYF. The CDR3 DNA reads as TGTGCCAGCAGGAGGGGGCTCTACGAGCAGTACTTC. The chain recombines TRBV28 with TRBJ2-7; 7 nucleotides agree with TRBD1. The trim removed 6 bases at V and 3 bases at J, leaving 2 bases unmatched. Germline CDR1 MDHEN, CDR2 SYDVKM. This CDR3 region has 12 residues.

This clonotype showed up many times. The rearrangement links TRBV27 to TRBJ1-1, with unresolved D. V shed 3 bases and J shed 1 base, with 9 bases lying between them. Looked up from germline, CDR1 is MNHEY and CDR2 is SMNVEV (reference sequence). CDR3 size: 14 residues. For the CDR3, the DNA is TGTGCCAGCAGTTTCCACAGCGGGAACACTGAAGCTTTCTTT. Translating gives CASSFHSGNTEAFF.

This clonotype was seen repeatedly, ten times or more. J is TRBJ2-5 and V is TRBV9; 16 nucleotides align to TRBD2. Losses at the gene ends were 3 bases for V and 4 bases for J; bases not matched to a gene: 6. There are 17 residues in the CDR3. Germline V gene sequence: CDR1 SGDLS, CDR2 YYNGEE. CDR3 amino acids: CASSAGTSGRAAETQYF. CDR3 nucleotide sequence: TGTGCCAGCAGCGCAGGGACTAGCGGGAGGGCCGCAGAGACCCAGTACTTC.

This clonotype was observed at least ten times. The chain is built from TRBV6-5 and TRBJ1-2, with TRBD1 matching over 9 bases. This CDR3 comprises 13 residues. V lost 0 bases, J lost 8 bases, and 1 base stayed unmatched. Germline V lookup: CDR1 MNHEY, CDR2 SVGAGI. The CDR3 coding sequence is TGTGCCAGCAGTTACTCGACAGGGGGGGGCTACACCTTC. The encoded protein is CASSYSTGGGYTF.

This clonotype was recorded many times. The chain uses TRBV4-1 and TRBJ1-1; D ambiguous. Germline-derived CDR1 and CDR2 are MGHRA and YSYEKL. V lost 4 bases and J lost 3, with 15 bases in between. The CDR3 has 15 residues. The CDR3 DNA is TGCGCCAGCAGCCTTTCTGCGGGGTTGGACACTGAAGCTTTCTTT. It is translated as CASSLSAGLDTEAFF.

This clonotype was picked up many times. The V call is TRBV27, the J call TRBJ1-1; D not certain. CDR1 is MNHEY and CDR2 is SMNVEV in the germline V gene (reference sequence). V was shortened by 6 bases and J by 4 bases, with 9 bases between the two germline ends. The CDR3 is made up of 12 amino acids. The CDR3, as DNA: TGTGCCAGCAGAAATCCAGGCACTGAAGCTTTCTTT. Translating gives CASRNPGTEAFF.

This clonotype has at least ten counts. J is TRBJ2-7 and V is TRBV11-2, with 11 bases lining up with TRBD1. Trimming removed 7 bases from V and 6 bases from J; junction bases left unmatched: 5. The CDR3 has 13 residues. Germline assignment: CDR1 SGHAT and CDR2 FQNNGV. The DNA of the CDR3 is TGTGCCAGCACACCGGGACAGGGGGGCGAGCAGTACTTC. Translated, it gives CASTPGQGGEQYF.

This clonotype was detected many times. The chain is built from TRBV7-9 and TRBJ1-1; possible D gene TRBD1, 5 bases. Germline lookup yields CDR1 SEHNR and CDR2 FQNEAQ (reference sequence). The CDR3 has 13 residues. The germline V and J ends were trimmed by 5 bases and 6 bases, with 13 bases remaining between them. Here the CDR3 DNA reads TGTGCCAGCAGCCACCGGGACCCCCCTGAAGCTTTCTTT. Translated: CASSHRDPPEAFF.

The chain is built from TRBV6-1 and TRBJ1-2; TRBD1 might be the D (5 bases). CDR1 and CDR2 (germline): MNHNS, SASEGT. The CDR3 runs 15 residues. The V and J ends lost 6 bases and 8 bases respectively, with 22 bases between them. This chain's CDR3 is CASSPTRQTGGGYTF. The CDR3 DNA reads as TGTGCCAGCAGCCCAACCCGACAGACGGGCGGAGGCTACACCTTC.

A word on this clonotype: This sequence may be a read error, since a much larger clone differs from it by one base. The chain has TRBV12-3 or TRBV12-4 and TRBJ2-3, with a possible D match to TRBD1 (5 bases). With the DNA end fitting TRBJ1-5 better, the J assignment may be wrong. The CDR3 spans 16 residues. This CDR3 is CASSLHTGLGSDTQHF. The CDR3 DNA reads as TGTGCCAGCAGTCTACACACAGGACTAGGATCAGATACGCAGCATTTT.

In this sample, this clonotype turned up many times. The chain is built from TRBV5-4 and TRBJ2-7; D not resolved. Trimming cost V 3 bases and J 1 base, with 8 bases left between them. The germline V gene encodes CDR1 SGHNT and CDR2 YYREEE (reference sequence). The CDR3 is made up of 13 amino acids. The CDR3 here is CASSYRPSYEQYF. CDR3 coding DNA: TGTGCCAGCAGCTACCGACCGTCCTACGAGCAGTACTTC.

This clonotype was observed at least ten times. This chain uses TRBV7-9 with TRBJ2-3, with 15 bases aligning to TRBD2. The CDR3 covers 17 residues. V was clipped by 6 bases and J by 5 bases; unmatched bases: 9. From germline, CDR1 is SEHNR and CDR2 FQNEAQ (reference sequence). In DNA, the CDR3 is TGTGCCAGCAGTCTACCGGGACTAGCGGGAGGTGGAGATACGCAGTATTTT. Translating it yields CASSLPGLAGGGDTQYF.

The chain links TRBV6-1 to TRBJ1-1; TRBD1 aligns across 10 bases. The CDR3 consists of 14 residues. Germline V gives CDR1 MNHNS, CDR2 SASEGT. The V gene end was trimmed by 5 bases and the J gene end by 5 bases; junction bases not matched to a gene: 5. CDR3 nucleotides: TGTGCCAGCAGTCCGGGACAGGGGATGACTGAAGCTTTCTTT. As protein: CASSPGQGMTEAFF.

This clonotype was seen at least ten times. The rearrangement uses TRBV5-4 and TRBJ2-1; D unresolved. The CDR3 spans 16 residues. V was pared by 4 bases and J by 0 bases, with 14 bases between. Germline V gene sequence: CDR1 SGHNT, CDR2 YYREEE (reference sequence). The CDR3 sequence: CASSPASVRSYNEQFF. The CDR3 DNA sequence: TGTGCCAGCAGCCCGGCGTCAGTCCGCTCCTACAATGAGCAGTTCTTC. The full variable domain, completed using reference TRBV5-4 and TRBJ2-1, is ETGVTQSPTHLIKTRGQQVTLRCSSQSGHNTVSWYQQALGQGPQFIFQYYREEENGRGNFPPRFSGLQFPNYSSELNVNALELDDSALYLCASSPASVRSYNEQFFGPGTRLTVL.

A few counts support this clonotype. The chain has TRBV4-2 and TRBJ2-5; 11 bases agree with TRBD2. Trimming took 6 bases from V and 2 from J; bases not matched to a gene: 8. The CDR3 contains 16 residues. CDR1 and CDR2 from the germline V gene are LGHNA and YNFKEQ. The CDR3 region is CASSYLGTSGQETQYF. CDR3 nucleotides: TGTGCCAGCAGTTATTTGGGGACTAGCGGACAAGAGACCCAGTACTTC.

This clonotype was seen at least ten times. This rearrangement joins TRBV6-1 to TRBJ2-4; 7 bases align to TRBD2. The germline V gene has CDR1 MNHNS and CDR2 SASEGT. J lost 3 bases, V lost 5 bases, and 1 base had no gene match. This CDR3 has 13 amino acids. The CDR3 sequence is CASSREVKNIQYF. DNA of the CDR3: TGTGCCAGCAGTCGGGAGGTCAAAAACATTCAGTACTTC.

The chain links TRBV5-6 to TRBJ2-5; D possibly uses TRBD1 or TRBD2 (5 bases each). Germline lookup yields CDR1 SGHDT and CDR2 YYEEEE. Trimming pared 3 bases from V and 4 bases from J, leaving 10 bases between. The CDR3 runs 13 residues. CDR3 in DNA: TGTGCCAGCAGCTGGGACCAACGAGAGACCCAGTACTTC. This sequence encodes CASSWDQRETQYF.

This clonotype was recorded many times. This chain joins TRBV10-3 and TRBJ2-3; D tentatively fits TRBD1 or TRBD2 (5 bases each). This CDR3 has 14 amino acids. CDR1 and CDR2 (germline): ENHRY, SYGVKD. Trimming stripped 3 bases from V and 3 bases from J, with 10 bases between. The CDR3 DNA reads as TGTGCCATCAGTGATAGGGGACGGACAGATACGCAGTATTTT. It translates to CAISDRGRTDTQYF.

This clonotype came up many times. The chain recombines TRBV6-1 with TRBJ1-5, with no clear D. CDR1 and CDR2 (germline): MNHNS, SASEGT. This CDR3 region has 13 residues. The V end was cut by 5 bases, the J end by 5 bases, with 10 bases between. The CDR3 nucleotides read TGTGCCAGCAGTCTCGAGATGCATCAGCCCCAGCATTTT. Its protein is CASSLEMHQPQHF.